Presented here are 21 T cell receptor beta chains from one specimen sequenced in a study of shared clonotypes between healthy human individuals. Sequencing used immunoSEQ multiplex PCR; TCRdb keeps in-frame clones, though not all of them. The sample has millions of clones, 85% to 95% seen once; the top ten hold about 0.37%. The sequencing input was naive CD4+ T cells from PBMCs. Documented subset: CD45RA+ positively selected. These receptors originate from a young man in good health. Some clones in this sample may be carry-over from other donors' samples.

As for this clone: A read error may account for a junction end that differs from germline. The chain joins TRBV18 to TRBJ2-4; the D is unclear. Germline-derived CDR1 and CDR2 are KGHSH and LQKENI. The CDR3 loop spans 11 amino acids. CDR3 DNA sequence: TGTGCCAGCTCATCGGCAGGTGACGTTTCCTTC. This gives the protein CASSSAGDVSF.

V gene TRBV29-1 combines with J gene TRBJ2-7, with no clear D. The V and J ends lost 7 bases and 0 bases respectively, with 7 bases between them. Germline V gives CDR1 SQVTM, CDR2 ANQGSEA. The length of the CDR3 is 11 residues. Here the CDR3 DNA reads TGCAGCGCCTCTAGCTCCTACGAGCAGTACTTC. It encodes CSASSSYEQYF.

V is TRBV5-1 and J is TRBJ1-1; no definite D call. Trimming left V 3 bases short and J 0 bases short, with 9 bases between. Looked up from germline, CDR1 is SGHRS and CDR2 is YFSETQ. The CDR3 is made up of 14 amino acids. CDR3 region: CASSSLTVNTEAFF. The DNA for the CDR3 is TGCGCCAGCAGCTCGCTGACGGTGAACACTGAAGCTTTCTTT.

The rearrangement joins TRBV28 to TRBJ2-1, with a weak D call TRBD2 (6 bases). CDR1 and CDR2 from the germline V gene are MDHEN and SYDVKM. The CDR3 length is 15 residues. Trimming stripped 2 bases from V and 2 bases from J, with 10 bases between. CDR3 coding DNA: TGTGCCAGCAGTTTAACGGGAGACCCCTACAATGAGCAGTTCTTC. Protein: CASSLTGDPYNEQFF.

The CDR3 sequence is CAWNTYRDYTEAFF. DNA for the CDR3: TGTGCCTGGAACACCTACAGGGACTACACTGAAGCTTTCTTT. The rearrangement links TRBV30 to TRBJ1-1; D is perhaps TRBD1 (6 bases). Trimming took off 4 bases at V and 3 bases at J, with 15 bases between the two ends. The CDR3 consists of 14 residues. Germline V gene sequence: CDR1 GTSNPN, CDR2 SVGIG (reference sequence).

Details on this clone: This same CDR3 is encoded by further DNA sequences in the sample. The chain couples TRBV28 to TRBJ2-7; D ambiguous. The CDR3 contains 11 residues. V dropped 4 bases and J dropped 4 bases, with 5 bases sitting between them. Germline CDR1 MDHEN, CDR2 SYDVKM. The CDR3 here is CASSSRYEQYF. CDR3 nucleotide sequence: TGTGCCAGCAGTTCCCGTTACGAGCAGTACTTC.

The chain has TRBV28 and TRBJ2-7, with 8 bases matching TRBD2. V shed 5 bases and J 5 bases; nucleotides not matched to a gene: 11. Germline CDR1 MDHEN, CDR2 SYDVKM. This CDR3 is 15 amino acids long. CDR3 region: CASSAPGGGSHEQYF. CDR3 nucleotide sequence: TGTGCCAGCAGTGCCCCCGGGGGGGGTAGCCACGAGCAGTACTTC.

The J gene is TRBJ1-2, the V gene TRBV30; D not resolved. CDR1 and CDR2 (germline): GTSNPN, SVGIG (reference sequence). Trimming shortened V by 1 base and J by 4 bases, and 10 bases separated the two germline ends. CDR3 size: 13 residues. Written as DNA, the CDR3 is TGTGCCTGGAGTGCGGTCCTCTTCTATGGCTACACCTTC. It specifies CAWSAVLFYGYTF.

This chain joins TRBV7-9 and TRBJ2-1, with 14 bases identical to TRBD2. Per germline, CDR1 SEHNR and CDR2 FQNEAQ (reference sequence). V was clipped by 4 bases and J by 9 bases; unmatched bases: 8. The CDR3 is made up of 16 amino acids. The chain's CDR3 is CASSYRLAGGPAEQFF. Here the CDR3 DNA reads TGTGCCAGCAGCTACCGACTAGCGGGAGGGCCCGCTGAGCAGTTCTTC.

The chain recombines TRBV30 with TRBJ1-6; weak D call: TRBD1 (6 bases). CDR3 length: 13 amino acids. Germline assignment: CDR1 GTSNPN and CDR2 SVGIG (reference sequence). Trimming took 6 bases from V and 4 from J, leaving 10 bases between them. CDR3: CACLDRYNSPLHF. The CDR3 region has the DNA TGTGCCTGCCTGGACAGATATAATTCACCCCTCCACTTT.

The chain is built from TRBV5-6 and TRBJ1-1, with D possibly matching TRBD1 (5 bases). V dropped 0 bases and J dropped 2 bases, with 8 bases sitting between them. This CDR3 comprises 14 residues. Germline CDR1 reads SGHDT; CDR2 reads YYEEEE. The CDR3 bases are TGTGCCAGCAGCTTGGGGGACGGAAACACTGAAGCTTTCTTT. Protein: CASSLGDGNTEAFF.

The chain joins TRBV9 to TRBJ2-3; D tentatively reads TRBD1 or TRBD2 (7 bases each). This CDR3 is 16 amino acids long. V was pared by 0 bases and J by 9 bases, with 20 bases between. Germline lookup yields CDR1 SGDLS and CDR2 YYNGEE. The CDR3 protein is CASSVAGGQNTGTQYF. CDR3 DNA: TGTGCCAGCAGCGTAGCGGGGGGACAGAACACAGGGACGCAGTATTTT.

The chain has TRBV27 and TRBJ2-2; 11 bases line up with TRBD1. There are 15 residues in the CDR3. Germline V gene sequence: CDR1 MNHEY, CDR2 SMNVEV (reference sequence). With V trimmed by 6 bases and J by 2 bases, 2 bases remained unmatched. CDR3: CASRGTGGNTGELFF. The CDR3 nucleotides read TGTGCCAGCAGAGGGACAGGGGGAAACACCGGGGAGCTGTTTTTT.

The V gene is TRBV25-1, the J gene TRBJ2-5; no reliable D call. With 3 bases removed from V and 0 bases from J, the gap between germline ends came to 11 bases. Germline assignment: CDR1 MGHDK and CDR2 SYGVNS. CDR3 size: 15 residues. CDR3 sequence: CASSDPAINQETQYF. Here the CDR3 DNA reads TGTGCCAGCAGTGACCCAGCGATAAACCAAGAGACCCAGTACTTC. The full variable domain, with the rest looked up from reference TRBV25-1 and TRBJ2-5, is EADIYQTPRYLVIGTGKKITLECSQTMGHDKMYWYQQDPGMELHLIHYSYGVNSTEKGDLSSESTVSRIRTEHFPLTLESARPSHTSQYLCASSDPAINQETQYFGPGTRLLVL.

CDR3 nucleotide sequence: TGTGCCAGTAGGGCGACTAGCGCAAACCAGCAGTTCTTC. It translates to CASRATSANQQFF. This rearrangement joins TRBV19 to TRBJ2-1, with 8 nucleotides matching TRBD2. The V and J ends lost 6 bases and 11 bases, in that order; junction bases with no gene match: 9. The CDR3 has 13 residues. Germline V lookup: CDR1 LNHDA, CDR2 SQIVND (reference sequence). The whole variable domain, filled in from reference TRBV19 and TRBJ2-1, reads DGGITQSPKYLFRKEGQNVTLSCEQNLNHDAMYWYRQDPGQGLRLIYYSQIVNDFQKGDIAEGYSVSREKKESFPLTVTSAQKNPTAFYLCASRATSANQQFFGPGTRLTVL.

This clone appeared a single time. The V and J genes are TRBV10-3 and TRBJ1-1; no definite D call. Germline loops: CDR1 ENHRY, CDR2 SYGVKD. This CDR3 is built from 15 residues. Deletions cut 0 bases from V and 1 base from J, with 9 bases between. The CDR3 nucleotides read TGTGCCATCAGTGAGTCGATGGCGGGGAACACTGAAGCTTTCTTT. It specifies CAISESMAGNTEAFF.

The rearrangement joins TRBV28 to TRBJ2-7; the D gene is possibly TRBD2 (6 bases). With 11 bases removed from V and 5 bases from J, the gap between germline ends came to 16 bases. The CDR3 is made up of 12 amino acids. In germline, CDR1 is MDHEN, CDR2 SYDVKM. CDR3 residues: CAGSGGENEQYF. The DNA of the CDR3 is TGTGCCGGTAGTGGCGGGGAGAACGAGCAGTACTTC. Variable domain in full (rest from reference TRBV28 and TRBJ2-7): DVKVTQSSRYLVKRTGEKVFLECVQDMDHENMFWYRQDPGLGLRLIYFSYDVKMKEKGDIPEGYSVSREKKERFSLILESASTNQTSMYLCAGSGGENEQYFGPGTRLTVT.

This clone was picked up one time. V usage is TRBV7-2 and J usage is TRBJ2-1; 8 bases are a match to TRBD2. After removal of 3 bases from V and 5 bases from J, the junction contained 6 bases not matched to a gene. The CDR3 contains 15 residues. Germline V gives CDR1 SGHTA, CDR2 FQGNSA. The CDR3 nucleotides read TGTGCCAGCAGCTTCGTGACTAGCGTCAACAATGAGCAGTTCTTC. Translation gives CASSFVTSVNNEQFF. Based on the CDR3 plus reference TRBV7-2 and TRBJ2-1, the full variable domain is GAGVSQSPSNKVTEKGKDVELRCDPISGHTALYWYRQSLGQGLEFLIYFQGNSAPDKSGLPSDRFSAERTGGSVSTLTIQRTQQEDSAVYLCASSFVTSVNNEQFFGPGTRLTVL.

The gene calls are TRBV6-9 and TRBJ2-7, with 8 positions matching TRBD2. Trimming removed 1 base from V and 0 bases from J; junction bases left unmatched: 5. In germline, CDR1 is MNHGY, CDR2 SVAAGI. The CDR3 length is 16 residues. CDR3 bases: TGTGCCAGCAGTTATTGGGTAGCGGGAAGCTCCTACGAGCAGTACTTC. It codes for CASSYWVAGSSYEQYF.

The J gene is TRBJ2-5, the V gene TRBV4-2, with TRBD2 identical over 7 bases. The germline V gene encodes CDR1 LGHNA and CDR2 YNFKEQ. CDR3 length: 15 amino acids. With 0 bases clipped from V and 4 bases from J, the junction kept 5 bases outside the gene matches. This CDR3 reads CASSQEAASGETQYF. The CDR3 coding sequence is TGTGCCAGCAGCCAAGAAGCGGCTAGCGGAGAGACCCAGTACTTC.

The chain employs TRBV6-4 and TRBJ2-3, with D maybe TRBD2 (5 bases). The CDR3 length is 13 residues. The V and J ends lost 0 bases and 9 bases respectively, with 10 bases between them. Per germline, CDR1 MRHNA and CDR2 SNTAGT. CDR3 region: CASSDSIPGTQYF. The CDR3 region has the DNA TGTGCCAGCAGTGACTCAATACCGGGGACGCAGTATTTT.